The 22 T cell receptor beta chains given below trace back to one sample, sequenced in a study of OX40 agonist ivuxolimab in advanced cancers. The method was immunoSEQ multiplex PCR; TCRdb's version includes in-frame clones alone and lacks a portion of them. The sample yields 45,000 to 60,000 clones, about 90% seen once. Sample: CD4+ or CD8+ T cells sorted from blood, taken in a trial of the OX40 agonist ivuxolimab. Receptor source: an adult with an advanced solid tumor such as melanoma, head and neck, liver or kidney cancer.

This clone was seen just once. V and J are TRBV10-3 and TRBJ2-7, with 9 positions matching TRBD2. Unmatched junction bases numbered 6, after V lost 4 bases and J lost 5 bases. Germline assignment: CDR1 ENHRY and CDR2 SYGVKD. The CDR3 runs to 14 residues. The CDR3 sequence: CAISAGGGADEQYF. The CDR3 nucleotides read TGTGCCATCAGTGCTGGCGGGGGGGCAGACGAGCAGTACTTC.

This clone was seen a handful of times. The rearrangement joins TRBV5-4 to TRBJ2-3; TRBD2 matches at 15 bases. Germline-derived CDR1 and CDR2 are SGHNT and YYREEE (reference sequence). There are 16 residues in the CDR3. The V and J ends lost 3 bases and 8 bases, in that order; junction bases with no gene match: 7. CDR3 nucleotide sequence: TGTGCCAGCAGCTCCGGGACTAGCGGGGGGTGGGGTACGCAGTATTTT. This sequence encodes CASSSGTSGGWGTQYF.

J is TRBJ1-3 and V is TRBV19; 7 positions agree with TRBD1. CDR1 is LNHDA, CDR2 SQIVND, per germline (reference sequence). The junction had 6 bases not matched to a gene; V was cut back by 7 bases and J by 3 bases. There are 14 residues in the CDR3. The CDR3 is CASMDRSYGNTIYF. The CDR3 nucleotides read TGTGCCAGTATGGACAGGTCGTATGGAAACACCATATATTTT.

The gene calls are TRBV18 and TRBJ2-1, with TRBD2 matching over 8 bases. This CDR3 has 14 amino acids. V lost 1 base, J lost 10 bases, and 6 bases stayed unmatched. Per germline, CDR1 KGHSH and CDR2 LQKENI. The CDR3 DNA reads TGTGCCAGCTCACCACGACGGGAGGGGGACGAGCAGTTCTTC. As protein: CASSPRREGDEQFF.

The gene calls are TRBV10-1 and TRBJ2-7; no reliable D call. Between the trimmed V and J ends, which lost 0 bases and 3 bases, there was a span of 6 bases. Germline values: CDR1 WNHNN, CDR2 SYGVQD (reference sequence). The CDR3 runs to 13 residues. For the CDR3, the DNA is TGCGCCAGCAGTGAGTCTGGTGTCTACGAGCAGTACTTC. Amino acid sequence: CASSESGVYEQYF.

The chain recombines TRBV9 with TRBJ2-1, with a possible D match to TRBD2 (5 bases). The V end was cut by 0 bases, the J end by 2 bases, with 9 bases between. The CDR3 has 15 residues. The germline V gene has CDR1 SGDLS and CDR2 YYNGEE. CDR3 amino acids: CASSVDGIPYNEQFF. Written as DNA, the CDR3 is TGTGCCAGCAGCGTAGACGGGATCCCCTACAATGAGCAGTTCTTC.

This chain links TRBV11-2 with TRBJ1-6; no reliable D call. In germline, CDR1 is SGHAT, CDR2 FQNNGV. Trimming stripped 5 bases from V and 11 bases from J, with 10 bases between. This CDR3 contains 12 residues. This CDR3 reads CASSQERTPLHF. For the CDR3, the DNA is TGTGCCAGCAGCCAGGAGAGAACACCCCTCCACTTT.

This chain connects TRBV19 to TRBJ1-1; no clear D gene. The CDR3 contains 14 residues. With 5 bases removed from V and 1 base from J, the gap between germline ends came to 11 bases. Germline assignment: CDR1 LNHDA and CDR2 SQIVND (reference sequence). The CDR3 DNA is TGTGCCAGTAGTCGCGAAAGGACGAACACTGAAGCTTTCTTT. Translation: CASSRERTNTEAFF.

This rearrangement joins TRBV5-1 to TRBJ2-3, with 12 bases aligning to TRBD2. The CDR3 extends over 16 amino acids. V was clipped by 4 bases and J by 1 base; unmatched bases: 4. The V gene's germline CDR1 is SGHRS and CDR2 YFSETQ. The DNA for the CDR3 is TGCGCCAGCAGCGTACTAGCGGGGGGACGCACAGATACGCAGTATTTT. Translating it yields CASSVLAGGRTDTQYF. The variable domain in full, with the rest retrieved from reference TRBV5-1 and TRBJ2-3, is KAGVTQTPRYLIKTRGQQVTLSCSPISGHRSVSWYQQTPGQGLQFLFEYFSETQRNKGNFPGRFSGRQFSNSRSEMNVSTLELGDSALYLCASSVLAGGRTDTQYFGPGTRLTVL.

J is TRBJ1-2 and V is TRBV6-6, with TRBD1 as a possible D gene (5 bases). Germline V lookup: CDR1 MNHNY, CDR2 SVGAGI (reference sequence). The CDR3 length is 13 residues. V was shortened by 4 bases and J by 6 bases, with 12 bases between the two germline ends. The CDR3 loop is CASSSAGPHGYTF. The DNA of the CDR3 is TGTGCCAGCAGTTCGGCAGGGCCCCATGGCTACACCTTC.

The chain combines TRBV12-5 with TRBJ2-1; 8 bases are a match to TRBD1. From germline, CDR1 is LGHNT and CDR2 FRNRAP. J was trimmed by 4 bases and V by 11 bases; bases with no gene match: 10. The CDR3 has 14 residues. The DNA for the CDR3 is TGTGCTTCTGAGTCGGGACAGGTTTACAATGAGCAGTTCTTC. Encoded protein: CASESGQVYNEQFF. The variable domain in full, with the rest retrieved from reference TRBV12-5 and TRBJ2-1, is DARVTQTPRHKVTEMGQEVTMRCQPILGHNTVFWYRQTMMQGLELLAYFRNRAPLDDSGMPKDRFSAEMPDATLATLKIQPSEPRDSAVYFCASESGQVYNEQFFGPGTRLTVL.

The rearrangement links TRBV5-8 to TRBJ1-2; possibly TRBD1 for D (5 bases). Germline V CDR1 and CDR2: SGHTS, YDEGEE. V lost 0 bases and J 2 bases, leaving 8 bases between the germline ends. The CDR3 is 14 residues long. DNA for the CDR3: TGTGCCAGCAGCTTGGCGGGACGGAACTATGGCTACACCTTC. Translation gives CASSLAGRNYGYTF.

J is TRBJ1-1 and V is TRBV6-5, with D unresolved. Deletions cut 6 bases from V and 3 bases from J, with 11 bases between. Germline V gene lookup returns CDR1 MNHEY and CDR2 SVGAGI. This CDR3 comprises 13 residues. For the CDR3, the DNA is TGTGCCAGCAGAAAAAGGGTGGACACTGAAGCTTTCTTT. Protein sequence: CASRKRVDTEAFF.

The rearrangement links TRBV6-5 to TRBJ2-5, with D possibly TRBD2 on 5 matching bases. The germline CDR1 and CDR2 sequences are MNHEY and SVGAGI. The germline V and J ends were trimmed by 4 bases and 4 bases, with 13 bases remaining between them. The length of the CDR3 is 14 residues. The CDR3 loop reads CASSLREGPETQYF. Here the CDR3 DNA reads TGTGCCAGCAGTTTACGAGAGGGCCCAGAGACCCAGTACTTC.

This clone has only one observation. The CDR3 DNA reads TGTGCCTGGAGACGAGAAGAAAAACTGTTTTTT. As protein: CAWRREEKLFF. The genes are TRBV30 and TRBJ1-4; D gene unclear. Trimming shortened V by 3 bases and J by 8 bases, and 7 bases separated the two germline ends. CDR1 is GTSNPN, CDR2 SVGIG, per germline (reference sequence). This CDR3 spans 11 amino acids.

The chain carries TRBV18 and TRBJ2-5; D tentatively reads TRBD1 or TRBD2 (5 bases each). Trimming took off 7 bases at V and 2 bases at J, with 17 bases between the two ends. The CDR3 totals 15 residues. Looked up from germline, CDR1 is KGHSH and CDR2 is LQKENI. The CDR3 is CASLQAEGSQETQYF. The CDR3 DNA reads TGTGCCAGCTTACAGGCCGAGGGGTCGCAAGAGACCCAGTACTTC. The full variable domain, in which reference TRBV18 and TRBJ2-5 provide the parts outside the CDR3, is NAGVMQNPRHLVRRRGQEARLRCSPMKGHSHVYWYRQLPEEGLKFMVYLQKENIIDESGMPKERFSAEFPKEGPSILRIQQVVRGDSAAYFCASLQAEGSQETQYFGPGTRLLVL.

This rearrangement joins TRBV18 to TRBJ1-5; D gene unclear. CDR1 and CDR2 from the germline V gene are KGHSH and LQKENI. The V end was cut by 3 bases, the J end by 4 bases, with 10 bases between. The CDR3 has 14 amino acids. The CDR3 DNA reads as TGTGCCAGCTCACCCAGCCCTGGGAATCAGCCCCAGCATTTT. It encodes CASSPSPGNQPQHF. Looking up the rest from reference TRBV18 and TRBJ1-5 gives the full variable domain: NAGVMQNPRHLVRRRGQEARLRCSPMKGHSHVYWYRQLPEEGLKFMVYLQKENIIDESGMPKERFSAEFPKEGPSILRIQQVVRGDSAAYFCASSPSPGNQPQHFGDGTRLSIL.

V and J are TRBV4-2 and TRBJ2-2, with D perhaps assigned TRBD1 or TRBD2 (5 bases each). This CDR3 has 17 residues. Germline CDR1 is LGHNA and CDR2 is YNFKEQ. Trimming pared 0 bases from V and 4 bases from J, leaving 15 bases between. The CDR3, as DNA: TGTGCCAGCAGCCAAGATACTGCAGGGACCCTCACCGGGGAGCTGTTTTTT. As protein: CASSQDTAGTLTGELFF.

This clone was detected once. V and J are TRBV7-9 and TRBJ2-3; TRBD1 matches 9 bases. This CDR3 comprises 16 residues. In germline, CDR1 is SEHNR, CDR2 FQNEAQ (reference sequence). The J segment lost 3 bases and the V segment lost 2 bases, leaving 6 bases of the junction unmatched. CDR3 nucleotide sequence: TGTGCCAGCAGCTTATTGGTACAGGGGGCAACAGATACGCAGTATTTT. Its protein product is CASSLLVQGATDTQYF.

This chain connects TRBV5-1 to TRBJ2-5; no reliable D call. Trimming removed 0 bases from V and 1 base from J, with 10 bases in between. This CDR3 spans 15 amino acids. CDR1 is SGHRS, CDR2 YFSETQ, per germline. The CDR3 region is CASSLAGNPQETQYF. DNA of the CDR3: TGCGCCAGCAGCTTGGCCGGTAACCCCCAAGAGACCCAGTACTTC.

This clone has a single count. The chain uses TRBV11-3 and TRBJ2-2; D is tentatively TRBD1 or TRBD2 (5 bases each). The CDR3 contains 15 residues. CDR1 and CDR2 from the germline V gene are SGHNT and YENEEA. V lost 0 bases, J lost 6 bases, and 11 bases lay in between. This CDR3 is CASSLDGGTAGELFF. The CDR3 coding sequence is TGTGCCAGCAGCTTAGATGGGGGAACGGCCGGGGAGCTGTTTTTT.

The chain recombines TRBV19 with TRBJ1-3; D is unresolved. This CDR3 has 14 residues. Germline V gene lookup returns CDR1 LNHDA and CDR2 SQIVND (reference sequence). The V end was cut by 6 bases, the J end by 2 bases, with 11 bases between. DNA of the CDR3: TGTGCCAGTAGCACGACCCTCACTGGAAACACCATATATTTT. As protein: CASSTTLTGNTIYF.